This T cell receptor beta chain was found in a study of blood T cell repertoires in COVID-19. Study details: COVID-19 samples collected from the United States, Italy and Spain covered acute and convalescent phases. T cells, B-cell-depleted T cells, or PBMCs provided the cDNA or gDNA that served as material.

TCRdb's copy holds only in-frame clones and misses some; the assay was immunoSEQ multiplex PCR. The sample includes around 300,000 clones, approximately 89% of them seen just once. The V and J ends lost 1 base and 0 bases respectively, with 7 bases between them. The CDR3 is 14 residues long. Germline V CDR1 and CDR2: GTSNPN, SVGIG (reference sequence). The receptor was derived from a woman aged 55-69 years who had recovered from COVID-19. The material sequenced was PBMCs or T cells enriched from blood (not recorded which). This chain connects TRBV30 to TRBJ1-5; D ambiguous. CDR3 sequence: CAWSGHFSNQPQHF. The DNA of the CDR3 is TGTGCCTGGAGTGGGCATTTTAGCAATCAGCCCCAGCATTTT.